This T cell receptor beta chain comes out of a study of shared clonotypes between healthy human individuals. The data were produced by immunoSEQ multiplex PCR, yet TCRdb's version contains in-frame clones alone and is incomplete. The sample holds approximately 1.1 million clones, roughly 74% seen once. Study findings and constraints: Relative to memory subsets, naive subsets generally showed larger estimated richness. At large depth, rarefaction still showed sorted-subset sequencing to be incomplete. Collection of samples was limited to blood; tissue repertoires likely differ.

The study drew its donors from healthy HIV-negative adults without recent acute infections or vaccinations. Regarding this clone: Its antigen is not identified.

The receptor was isolated from a man aged 18 to 29 in good health. Some clones in this sample may be carry-over from other donors' samples. Sample: memory CD4+ T cells from PBMCs. Noted subset: CD45RA-negative fraction.

CDR3 bases: TGTGCCAGCAGTTTATGGGGACAGGGAGATGGCTACACCTTC. Its translation is CASSLWGQGDGYTF. The rearrangement links TRBV28 to TRBJ1-2; 9 nucleotides align to TRBD1. V dropped 0 bases and J dropped 6; count of bases not matched to a gene: 2. The CDR3 contains 14 residues. CDR1 MDHEN and CDR2 SYDVKM come from the germline V gene.